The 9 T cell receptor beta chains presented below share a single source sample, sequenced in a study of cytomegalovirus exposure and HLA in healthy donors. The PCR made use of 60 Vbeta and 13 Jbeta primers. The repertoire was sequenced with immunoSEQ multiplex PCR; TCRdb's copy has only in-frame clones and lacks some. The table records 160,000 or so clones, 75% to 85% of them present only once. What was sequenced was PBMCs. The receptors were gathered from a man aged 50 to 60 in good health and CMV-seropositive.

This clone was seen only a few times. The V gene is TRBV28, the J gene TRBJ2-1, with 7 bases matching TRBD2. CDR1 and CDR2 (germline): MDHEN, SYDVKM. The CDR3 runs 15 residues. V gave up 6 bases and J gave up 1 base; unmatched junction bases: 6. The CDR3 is CASSPGGLSYNEQFF. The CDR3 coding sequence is TGTGCCAGCAGCCCGGGAGGTCTGTCCTACAATGAGCAGTTCTTC.

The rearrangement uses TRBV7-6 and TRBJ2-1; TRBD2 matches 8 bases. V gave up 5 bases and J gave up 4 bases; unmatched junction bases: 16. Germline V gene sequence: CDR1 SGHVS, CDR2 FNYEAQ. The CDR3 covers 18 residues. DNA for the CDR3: TGTGCCAGCAGCGATTTCCCCGGGGGGGCGGGGCTTTACAATGAGCAGTTCTTC. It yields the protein CASSDFPGGAGLYNEQFF.

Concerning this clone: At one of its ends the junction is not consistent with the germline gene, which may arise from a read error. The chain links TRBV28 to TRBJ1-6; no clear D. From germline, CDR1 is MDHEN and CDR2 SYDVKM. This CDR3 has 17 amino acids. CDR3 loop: CASSLEGLSSYNPPLHF. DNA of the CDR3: TGTGCCAGCAGTTTGGAGGGCCTCAGCTCCTATAATCCACCCCTCCACTTT.

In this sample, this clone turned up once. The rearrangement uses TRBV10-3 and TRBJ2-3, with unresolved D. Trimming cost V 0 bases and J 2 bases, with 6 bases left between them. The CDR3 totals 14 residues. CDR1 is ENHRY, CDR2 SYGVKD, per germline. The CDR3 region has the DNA TGTGCCATCAGTGAGTCGACAACCACAGATACGCAGTATTTT. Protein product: CAISESTTTDTQYF.

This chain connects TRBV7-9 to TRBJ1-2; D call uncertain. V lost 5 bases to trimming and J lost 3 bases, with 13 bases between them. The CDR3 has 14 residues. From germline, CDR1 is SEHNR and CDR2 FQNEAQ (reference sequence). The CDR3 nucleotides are TGTGCCAGCAGCCGCGGGCAGTTCGACTATGGCTACACCTTC. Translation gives CASSRGQFDYGYTF.

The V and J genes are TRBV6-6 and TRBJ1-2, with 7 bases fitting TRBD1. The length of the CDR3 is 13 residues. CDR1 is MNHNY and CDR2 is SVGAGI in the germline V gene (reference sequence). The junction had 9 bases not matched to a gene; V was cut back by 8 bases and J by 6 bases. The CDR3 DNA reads TGTGCCAGCGAATTACAGGGGAGGAATGGCTACACCTTC. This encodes CASELQGRNGYTF.

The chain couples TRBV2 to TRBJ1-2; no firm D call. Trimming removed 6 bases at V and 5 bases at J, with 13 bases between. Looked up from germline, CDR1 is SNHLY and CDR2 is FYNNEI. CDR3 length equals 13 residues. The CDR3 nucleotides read TGTGCCAGCAGCCCCACTGACGGGTATGGCTACACCTTC. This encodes CASSPTDGYGYTF.

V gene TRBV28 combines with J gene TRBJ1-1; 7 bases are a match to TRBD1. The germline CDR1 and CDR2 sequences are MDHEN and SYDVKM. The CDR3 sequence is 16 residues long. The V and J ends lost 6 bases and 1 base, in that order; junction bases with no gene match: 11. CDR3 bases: TGTGCCAGCAGCACGAGACAGGGAGAAGAGAACACTGAAGCTTTCTTT. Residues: CASSTRQGEENTEAFF. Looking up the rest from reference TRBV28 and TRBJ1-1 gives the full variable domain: DVKVTQSSRYLVKRTGEKVFLECVQDMDHENMFWYRQDPGLGLRLIYFSYDVKMKEKGDIPEGYSVSREKKERFSLILESASTNQTSMYLCASSTRQGEENTEAFFGQGTRLTVV.

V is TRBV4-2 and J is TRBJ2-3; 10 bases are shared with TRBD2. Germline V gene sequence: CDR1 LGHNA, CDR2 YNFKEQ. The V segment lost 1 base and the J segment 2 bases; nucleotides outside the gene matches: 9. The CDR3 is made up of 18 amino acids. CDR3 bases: TGTGCCAGCAGCCAAGGACTCACTAGCGGGGATCCCACAGATACGCAGTATTTT. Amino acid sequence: CASSQGLTSGDPTDTQYF.